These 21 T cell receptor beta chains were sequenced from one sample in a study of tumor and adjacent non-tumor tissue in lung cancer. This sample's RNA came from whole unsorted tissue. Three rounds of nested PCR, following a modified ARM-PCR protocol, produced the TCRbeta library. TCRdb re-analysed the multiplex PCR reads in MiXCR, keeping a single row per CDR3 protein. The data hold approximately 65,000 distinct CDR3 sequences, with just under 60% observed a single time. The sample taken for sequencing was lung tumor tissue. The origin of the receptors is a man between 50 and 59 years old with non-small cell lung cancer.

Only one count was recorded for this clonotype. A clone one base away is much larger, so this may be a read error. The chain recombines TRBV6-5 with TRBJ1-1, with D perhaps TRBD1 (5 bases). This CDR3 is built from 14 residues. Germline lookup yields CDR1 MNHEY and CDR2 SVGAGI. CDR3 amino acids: CVSSYTSGGAEAFF. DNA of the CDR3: TGTGTCAGCAGTTACACCTCCGGGGGGGCTGAAGCTTTCTTT.

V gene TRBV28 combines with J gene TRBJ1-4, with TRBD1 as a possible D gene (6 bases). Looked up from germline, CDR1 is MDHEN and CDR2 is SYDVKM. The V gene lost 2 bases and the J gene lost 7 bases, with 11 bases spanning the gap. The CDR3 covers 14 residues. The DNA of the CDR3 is TGTGCCAGCAGTTTACAGGGGAAAGGTGAAAAACTGTTTTTT. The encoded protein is CASSLQGKGEKLFF.

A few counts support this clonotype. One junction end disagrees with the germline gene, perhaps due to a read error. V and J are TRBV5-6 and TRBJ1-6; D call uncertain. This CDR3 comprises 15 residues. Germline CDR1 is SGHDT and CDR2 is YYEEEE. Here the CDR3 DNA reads TGTGCCAGCAGCTACGACTCGGTGCGCAATTCACCCCCCCACTTT. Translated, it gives CASSYDSVRNSPPHF.

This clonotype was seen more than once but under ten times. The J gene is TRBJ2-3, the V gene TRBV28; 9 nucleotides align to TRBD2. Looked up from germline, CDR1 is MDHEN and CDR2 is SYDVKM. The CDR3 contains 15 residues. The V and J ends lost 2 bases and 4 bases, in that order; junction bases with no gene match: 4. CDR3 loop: CASSLGREGPDTQYF. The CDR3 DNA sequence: TGTGCCAGCAGTTTAGGGCGGGAGGGGCCAGATACGCAGTATTTT.

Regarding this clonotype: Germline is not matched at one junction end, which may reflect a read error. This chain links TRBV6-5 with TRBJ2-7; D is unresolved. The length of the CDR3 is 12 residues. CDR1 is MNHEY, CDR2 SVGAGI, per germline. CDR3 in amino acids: CASTSNSYEQYF. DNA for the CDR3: TGTGCCAGCACCTCTAACTCCTACGAGCAATACTTC.

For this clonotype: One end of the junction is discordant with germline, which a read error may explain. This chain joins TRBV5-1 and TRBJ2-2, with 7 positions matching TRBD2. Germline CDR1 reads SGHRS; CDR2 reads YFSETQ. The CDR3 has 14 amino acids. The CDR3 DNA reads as TGCGCCAGCAGGATTAGGGTCGACAGCGGGGAGCTGTTCTTT. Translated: CASRIRVDSGELFF.

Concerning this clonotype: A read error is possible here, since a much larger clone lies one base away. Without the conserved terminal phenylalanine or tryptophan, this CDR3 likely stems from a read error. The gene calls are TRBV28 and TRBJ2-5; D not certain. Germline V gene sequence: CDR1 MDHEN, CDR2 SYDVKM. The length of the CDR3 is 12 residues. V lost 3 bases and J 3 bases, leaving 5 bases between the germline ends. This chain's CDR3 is CASSFWEETQYS. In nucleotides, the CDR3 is TGTGCCAGCAGTTTTTGGGAAGAGACCCAGTACTCC.

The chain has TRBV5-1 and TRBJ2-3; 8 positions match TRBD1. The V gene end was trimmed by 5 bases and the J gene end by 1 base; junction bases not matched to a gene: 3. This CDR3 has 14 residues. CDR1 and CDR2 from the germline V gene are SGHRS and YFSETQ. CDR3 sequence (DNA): TGCGCCAGCAGGAAACAGGGGGGCACAGATACGCAGTATTTT. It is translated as CASRKQGGTDTQYF.

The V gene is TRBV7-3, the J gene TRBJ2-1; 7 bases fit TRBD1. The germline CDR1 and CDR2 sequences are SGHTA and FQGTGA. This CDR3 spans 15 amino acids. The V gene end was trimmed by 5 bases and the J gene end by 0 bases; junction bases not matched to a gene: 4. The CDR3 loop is CASSARDSSYNEQFF. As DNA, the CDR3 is TGTGCCAGCAGCGCCCGGGACAGCTCCTACAATGAGCAGTTCTTC.

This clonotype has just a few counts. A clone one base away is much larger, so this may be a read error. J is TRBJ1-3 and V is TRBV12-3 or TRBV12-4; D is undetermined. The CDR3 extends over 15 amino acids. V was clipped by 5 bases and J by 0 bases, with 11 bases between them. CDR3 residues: CASSRLNVSGNTIYF. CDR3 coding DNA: TGTGCCAGCAGTCGGCTGAATGTCTCTGGAAACACCATATATTTT.

The DNA for the CDR3 is TGTGCCAGCAGCTTAGGCGGGGGGGCTGGAGAGACCCAGTACTTC. Translating it yields CASSLGGGAGETQYF. V is TRBV7-3 and J is TRBJ2-5, with 9 bases lining up with TRBD2. Per germline, CDR1 SGHTA and CDR2 FQGTGA. Losses at the gene ends were 2 bases for V and 4 bases for J; bases not matched to a gene: 5. This CDR3 is 15 amino acids long.

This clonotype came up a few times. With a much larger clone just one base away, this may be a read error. The CDR3 protein is CASSDTSGQFF. DNA of the CDR3: TGCGCCAGCAGTGACACTAGCGGGCAGTTCTTC. The chain has TRBV10-1 and TRBJ2-1; 8 nucleotides align to TRBD2. V dropped 3 bases and J dropped 12; count of bases not matched to a gene: 1. This CDR3 has 11 residues. Germline lookup yields CDR1 WNHNN and CDR2 SYGVQD (reference sequence).

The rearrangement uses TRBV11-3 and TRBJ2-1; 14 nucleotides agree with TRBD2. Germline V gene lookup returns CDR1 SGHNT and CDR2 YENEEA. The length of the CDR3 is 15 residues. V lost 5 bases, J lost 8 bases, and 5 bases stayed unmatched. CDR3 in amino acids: CASSAGTSGRDEQFF. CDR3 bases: TGTGCCAGCAGCGCCGGGACTAGCGGGAGAGATGAGCAGTTCTTC.

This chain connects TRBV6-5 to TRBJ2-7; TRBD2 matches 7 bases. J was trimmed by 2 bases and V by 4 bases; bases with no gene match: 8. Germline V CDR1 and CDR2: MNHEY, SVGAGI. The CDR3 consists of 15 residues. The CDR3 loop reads CASSFSSGLPYEQYF. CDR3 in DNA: TGTGCCAGCAGTTTCTCGTCGGGACTACCCTACGAGCAGTACTTC.

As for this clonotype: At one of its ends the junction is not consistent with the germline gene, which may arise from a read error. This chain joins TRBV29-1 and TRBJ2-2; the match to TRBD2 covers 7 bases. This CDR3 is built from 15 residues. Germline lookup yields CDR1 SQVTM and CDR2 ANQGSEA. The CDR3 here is CSVDYGGGNTEELLF. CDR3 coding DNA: TGCAGCGTTGACTATGGGGGAGGGAACACCGAGGAGCTGTTATTT.

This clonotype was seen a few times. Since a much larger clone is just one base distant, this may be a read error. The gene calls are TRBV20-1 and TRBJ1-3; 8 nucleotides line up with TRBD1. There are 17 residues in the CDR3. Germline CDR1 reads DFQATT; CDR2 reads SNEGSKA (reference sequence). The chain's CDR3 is CSTRVGTGVFSGNTIYF. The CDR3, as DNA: TGCAGTACTAGAGTGGGGACAGGCGTCTTCTCTGGAAACACCATATATTTT.

The CDR3 region has the DNA TGTGCCAGAGTCGGGACAGTGAACACTGAAGCTTTCTTT. Protein sequence: CARVGTVNTEAFF. V gene TRBV6-6 combines with J gene TRBJ1-1, with 7 bases identical to TRBD1. The V gene's germline CDR1 is MNHNY and CDR2 SVGAGI (reference sequence). The J segment lost 0 bases and the V segment lost 9 bases, leaving 4 bases of the junction unmatched. CDR3 size: 13 residues.

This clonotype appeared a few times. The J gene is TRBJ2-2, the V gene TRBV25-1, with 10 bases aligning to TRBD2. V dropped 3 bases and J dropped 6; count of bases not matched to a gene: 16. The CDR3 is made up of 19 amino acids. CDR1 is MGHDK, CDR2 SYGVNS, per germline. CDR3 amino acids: CASSEDRDSLAGVPGELFF. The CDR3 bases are TGTGCCAGCAGTGAGGACCGGGACAGCCTAGCGGGAGTGCCCGGGGAGCTGTTTTTT.

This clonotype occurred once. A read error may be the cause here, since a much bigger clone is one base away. CDR3 DNA sequence: TGTGCCATCAGCGAGAGACTGGGGGCCTACGAGCAGTACTTC. Its translation: CAISERLGAYEQYF. V usage is TRBV10-3 and J usage is TRBJ2-7; D tentatively reads TRBD1 or TRBD2 (5 bases each). CDR1 and CDR2 (germline): ENHRY, SYGVKD. Trimming left V 6 bases short and J 2 bases short, with 14 bases between. This CDR3 spans 14 amino acids.

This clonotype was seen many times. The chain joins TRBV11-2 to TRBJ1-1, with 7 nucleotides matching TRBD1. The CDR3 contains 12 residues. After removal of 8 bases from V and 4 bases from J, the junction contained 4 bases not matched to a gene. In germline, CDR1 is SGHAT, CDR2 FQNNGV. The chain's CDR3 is CASLDRITEAFF. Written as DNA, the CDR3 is TGTGCCAGCCTGGACAGGATCACTGAAGCTTTCTTT. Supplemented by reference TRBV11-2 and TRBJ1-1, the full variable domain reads EAGVAQSPRYKIIEKRQSVAFWCNPISGHATLYWYQQILGQGPKLLIQFQNNGVVDDSQLPKDRFSAERLKGVDSTLKIQPAKLEDSAVYLCASLDRITEAFFGQGTRLTVV.

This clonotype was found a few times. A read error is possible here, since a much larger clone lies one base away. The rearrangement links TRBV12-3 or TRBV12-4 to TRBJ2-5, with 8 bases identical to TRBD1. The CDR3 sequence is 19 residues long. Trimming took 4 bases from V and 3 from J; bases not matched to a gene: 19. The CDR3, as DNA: TGTGCCAGCAGTTCCCCAGGGACCCAGGGACAGGCCACGGAAGAGACCCAGTACTTC. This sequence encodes CASSSPGTQGQATEETQYF.